This T cell receptor beta chain is from a study of control samples from healthy donors and cancer patients. The CDR3 runs to 14 residues. V lost 6 bases and J lost 2, with 10 bases in between. From germline, CDR1 is MNHEY and CDR2 SMNVEV (reference sequence). The method was immunoSEQ multiplex PCR; TCRdb's version includes in-frame clones alone and lacks a portion of them. The sample yields 180,000 or so clones, roughly 91% seen once. Sequenced material: blood. The V call is TRBV27, the J call TRBJ2-2, with D unclear. The receptor comes from a woman aged 30 to 39 in good health. CDR3 sequence (DNA): TGTGCCAGCAGAGGTCGAACTAACACCGGGGAGCTGTTTTTT. Protein product: CASRGRTNTGELFF.